This is a list of T cell receptor beta chains from one sample in a study of blood T cell repertoires in COVID-19. The repertoire was sequenced with immunoSEQ multiplex PCR; TCRdb's copy has only in-frame clones and lacks some. The data hold some 250,000 clones, with 84% observed a single time. Material for sequencing was peripheral blood. The receptors come from a man aged 55 to 69 with acute or convalescent COVID-19. CDR3s include the opening cysteine and the closing phenylalanine or tryptophan. The D gene is left open where the match is weak. The size field is filled for only some rows; it gives once, few, many or a size class.

CDR3 length: 13; clone size: NA; D gene: NA; V gene: TRBV10-3; J gene: TRBJ1-2; CDR3 protein: CAISAGGSYGYTF; CDR3 DNA: TGTGCCATCAGTGCCGGGGGTAGTTATGGCTACACCTTC
CDR3 length: 14; clone size: NA; D gene: NA; V gene: TRBV19; J gene: TRBJ2-7; CDR3 protein: CASSPQGFYYEQYF; CDR3 DNA: TGTGCCAGTAGTCCTCAGGGGTTTTACTACGAGCAGTACTTC
CDR3 length: 15; clone size: NA; D gene: NA; V gene: TRBV9; J gene: TRBJ2-3; CDR3 protein: CASSVGLAPGDTQYF; CDR3 DNA: TGTGCCAGCAGCGTAGGCCTAGCGCCCGGGGATACGCAGTATTTT
CDR3 length: 15; clone size: NA; D gene: NA; V gene: TRBV6-5; J gene: TRBJ1-3; CDR3 protein: CASTPQGHSGNTIYF; CDR3 DNA: TGTGCCAGCACCCCACAGGGCCACTCTGGAAACACCATATATTTT
CDR3 length: 15; clone size: NA; D gene: TRBD1; V gene: TRBV10-3; J gene: TRBJ2-2; CDR3 protein: CAITPGTGKTGELFF; CDR3 DNA: TGTGCCATCACCCCAGGGACAGGGAAAACCGGGGAGCTGTTTTTT
CDR3 length: 16; clone size: NA; D gene: NA; V gene: TRBV5-1; J gene: TRBJ1-5; CDR3 protein: CASSLEGRRSGQPQHF; CDR3 DNA: TGCGCCAGCAGCTTGGAAGGCAGGCGCTCGGGACAGCCCCAGCATTTT
CDR3 length: 14; clone size: few; D gene: NA; V gene: TRBV9; J gene: TRBJ1-4; CDR3 protein: CASSPDRYNEKLFF; CDR3 DNA: TGTGCCAGCAGCCCGGACAGATATAATGAAAAACTGTTTTTT
CDR3 length: 17; clone size: NA; D gene: TRBD2; V gene: TRBV4-3; J gene: TRBJ2-1; CDR3 protein: CASSQVLAGNSYNEQFF; CDR3 DNA: TGCGCCAGCAGCCAGGTACTAGCGGGAAACTCCTACAATGAGCAGTTCTTC
CDR3 length: 16; clone size: NA; D gene: NA; V gene: TRBV5-1; J gene: TRBJ1-2; CDR3 protein: CASSLAQRRGGYGYTF; CDR3 DNA: TGCGCCAGCAGCTTGGCCCAACGCAGGGGTGGTTATGGCTACACCTTC
CDR3 length: 16; clone size: NA; D gene: TRBD1; V gene: TRBV7-3; J gene: TRBJ2-1; CDR3 protein: CASSLTGQGAYNEQFF; CDR3 DNA: TGTGCCAGCAGCTTAACCGGACAGGGCGCCTACAATGAGCAGTTCTTC
CDR3 length: 15; clone size: NA; D gene: TRBD2; V gene: TRBV4-1; J gene: TRBJ2-1; CDR3 protein: CASSQEGGFLVEQFF; CDR3 DNA: TGCGCCAGCAGCCAAGAGGGGGGGTTCCTGGTGGAGCAGTTCTTC
CDR3 length: 15; clone size: NA; D gene: NA; V gene: TRBV28; J gene: TRBJ2-5; CDR3 protein: CASSPSGDYQETQYF; CDR3 DNA: TGTGCCAGCAGCCCCAGCGGTGACTACCAAGAGACCCAGTACTTC
CDR3 length: 15; clone size: NA; D gene: TRBD2; V gene: TRBV28; J gene: TRBJ2-7; CDR3 protein: CASSLWGTSVYEQYF; CDR3 DNA: TGTGCCAGCAGTTTATGGGGGACTAGCGTTTACGAGCAGTACTTC
CDR3 length: 17; clone size: NA; D gene: TRBD1; V gene: TRBV11-2; J gene: TRBJ1-1; CDR3 protein: CASSRTGQGLRGTEAFF; CDR3 DNA: TGTGCCAGCAGCCGGACGGGACAGGGTTTGCGGGGCACTGAAGCTTTCTTT
CDR3 length: 14; clone size: NA; D gene: NA; V gene: TRBV7-6; J gene: TRBJ1-1; CDR3 protein: CASSPPGANTEAFF; CDR3 DNA: TGTGCCAGCAGCCCTCCTGGGGCTAACACTGAAGCTTTCTTT
CDR3 length: 21; clone size: NA; D gene: TRBD2; V gene: TRBV19; J gene: TRBJ2-6; CDR3 protein: CASRQLGLAGGPGGGANVLTF; CDR3 DNA: TGTGCCAGTAGGCAACTGGGACTAGCGGGAGGCCCCGGGGGTGGGGCCAACGTCCTGACTTTC
CDR3 length: 16; clone size: NA; D gene: TRBD2; V gene: TRBV4-1; J gene: TRBJ2-3; CDR3 protein: CASSQEGVAGADTQYF; CDR3 DNA: TGCGCCAGCAGCCAAGAGGGGGTAGCGGGAGCAGATACGCAGTATTTT
CDR3 length: 14; clone size: NA; D gene: TRBD1; V gene: TRBV19; J gene: TRBJ2-7; CDR3 protein: CASSGTGGAYEQYF; CDR3 DNA: TGTGCCAGTAGCGGGACAGGGGGTGCCTACGAGCAGTACTTC